These 30 T cell receptor beta chains came from one sample sequenced in a study of CD8 T cells in Susac syndrome. Reverse transcription of 0.5 to 1 ug RNA was performed with random hexamers. TCRdb re-called the immunoSEQ multiplex PCR reads through MiXCR, storing one row per CDR3 protein. This table has fewer than 350,000 distinct CDR3 sequences, around 91% appearing once. Sequencing used CD8+ T cells from PBMCs. These TCRs come from a human donor with multiple sclerosis.

The rearrangement uses TRBV6-5 and TRBJ1-1; TRBD1 is a possible D gene (5 bases). The CDR3 has 11 residues. The V and J ends lost 7 bases and 8 bases respectively, with 11 bases between them. The germline V gene encodes CDR1 MNHEY and CDR2 SVGAGI. The CDR3 bases are TGTGCCAGCATCCAAGCAGGGGAAGCTTTCTTT. This encodes CASIQAGEAFF.

The rearrangement joins TRBV7-9 to TRBJ2-2; no reliable D call. V was shortened by 4 bases and J by 6 bases, with 15 bases between the two germline ends. Germline V CDR1 and CDR2: SEHNR, FQNEAQ (reference sequence). The CDR3 is 15 residues long. The DNA for the CDR3 is TGTGCCAGCAGCTCTCGAGAGATTGGTCCCGGGGAGCTGTTTTTT. Translating it yields CASSSREIGPGELFF.

The chain combines TRBV4-1 with TRBJ1-2; 7 nucleotides line up with TRBD1. With 0 bases clipped from V and 1 base from J, the junction kept 5 bases outside the gene matches. The CDR3 sequence is 16 residues long. CDR1 and CDR2 (germline): MGHRA, YSYEKL. The CDR3 region is CASSQDPGQINYGYTF. The CDR3 DNA sequence: TGCGCCAGCAGCCAAGACCCGGGACAGATTAACTATGGCTACACCTTC.

As DNA, the CDR3 is TGTGCCAGCAGTTACCTCGGGGGGGCCTCCTACAATGAGCAGTTCTTC. This sequence encodes CASSYLGGASYNEQFF. The gene calls are TRBV28 and TRBJ2-1; 8 bases fit TRBD2. The CDR3 runs to 16 residues. In germline, CDR1 is MDHEN, CDR2 SYDVKM. The ends lost 4 bases at V and 0 bases at J; junction bases unmatched: 5.

J is TRBJ2-1 and V is TRBV30; no firm D call. Germline lookup yields CDR1 GTSNPN and CDR2 SVGIG (reference sequence). CDR3 length equals 11 residues. Trimming took 2 bases from V and 8 from J, leaving 7 bases between them. The CDR3 reads CAWSHVDEQFF. In DNA form, the CDR3 reads TGTGCCTGGAGTCACGTGGATGAGCAGTTCTTC. The whole variable domain, filled in from reference TRBV30 and TRBJ2-1, reads SQTIHQWPATLVQPVGSPLSLECTVEGTSNPNLYWYRQAAGRGLQLLFYSVGIGQISSEVPQNLSASRPQDRQFILSSKKLLLSDSGFYLCAWSHVDEQFFGPGTRLTVL.

This chain links TRBV28 with TRBJ1-1; no definite D call. V was pared by 3 bases and J by 4 bases, with 12 bases between. Germline assignment: CDR1 MDHEN and CDR2 SYDVKM. This CDR3 comprises 14 residues. CDR3 coding DNA: TGTGCCAGCAGTTTGAATTGGGAGGGCACTGAAGCTTTCTTT. This codes for CASSLNWEGTEAFF. The whole variable domain, remainder taken from reference TRBV28 and TRBJ1-1, is DVKVTQSSRYLVKRTGEKVFLECVQDMDHENMFWYRQDPGLGLRLIYFSYDVKMKEKGDIPEGYSVSREKKERFSLILESASTNQTSMYLCASSLNWEGTEAFFGQGTRLTVV.

V and J are TRBV3-1 and TRBJ2-5; TRBD2 matches 7 bases. Germline loops: CDR1 LGHDT, CDR2 YNNKEL (reference sequence). The CDR3 loop spans 16 amino acids. The ends lost 4 bases at V and 5 bases at J; junction bases unmatched: 13. The CDR3 DNA reads as TGTGCCAGCAGCCCTATGGGGGAGGGCGGGTACGAGACCCAGTACTTC. Protein sequence: CASSPMGEGGYETQYF.

This clonotype was observed a few times. The chain combines TRBV12-3 or TRBV12-4 with TRBJ2-7; D unclear. This CDR3 is built from 13 residues. Trimming removed 6 bases from V and 1 base from J, with 10 bases in between. CDR3 nucleotide sequence: TGTGCCAGCAGCTTTGGGCCATCCTACGAGCAGTACTTC. Translated, it gives CASSFGPSYEQYF.

The rearrangement joins TRBV11-2 to TRBJ2-1; no definite D call. The V and J ends lost 7 bases and 3 bases respectively, with 10 bases between them. The germline V gene encodes CDR1 SGHAT and CDR2 FQNNGV. The CDR3 runs 13 residues. The CDR3 loop is CASKDIYYNEQFF. The CDR3 nucleotides are TGTGCCAGCAAAGACATATACTACAATGAGCAGTTCTTC.

This clonotype was picked up one time. The genes are TRBV20-1 and TRBJ1-2, with 7 bases matching TRBD1. With 4 bases clipped from V and 8 bases from J, the junction kept 13 bases outside the gene matches. The CDR3 contains 14 residues. Germline CDR1 DFQATT, CDR2 SNEGSKA (reference sequence). DNA of the CDR3: TGCAGTGCTATAGGACAGGAACAAGATCCCGGCTACACCTTC. As protein: CSAIGQEQDPGYTF.

This rearrangement joins TRBV5-4 to TRBJ2-1, with 9 bases aligning to TRBD2. The CDR3 loop spans 15 amino acids. Germline CDR1 and CDR2: SGHNT and YYREEE (reference sequence). V gave up 4 bases and J gave up 8 bases; unmatched junction bases: 10. The CDR3 DNA reads TGTGCCAGCAGCCCGGGGCGGGAGGGCCGGTATGAGCAGTTCTTC. Its translation is CASSPGREGRYEQFF.

The chain joins TRBV12-5 to TRBJ2-7; 7 bases line up with TRBD2. The ends lost 5 bases at V and 4 bases at J; junction bases unmatched: 2. CDR1 is LGHNT, CDR2 FRNRAP, per germline. The CDR3 runs to 12 residues. CDR3 DNA sequence: TGTGCTAGTGGTAACGGGGGGTACGAGCAGTACTTC. It specifies CASGNGGYEQYF.

The rearrangement joins TRBV27 to TRBJ2-4; 8 positions match TRBD1. This CDR3 spans 15 amino acids. Germline loops: CDR1 MNHEY, CDR2 SMNVEV (reference sequence). V shed 6 bases and J 1 base; nucleotides not matched to a gene: 5. CDR3 nucleotides: TGTGCCAGCAGCCAGGGGGCTCTGGCCAAAAACATTCAGTACTTC. Its translation is CASSQGALAKNIQYF.

This clonotype occurred once. The CDR3 loop is CASSRTSGDTDTQYF. The CDR3 region has the DNA TGTGCCAGCAGCCGGACTAGCGGAGACACAGATACGCAGTATTTT. The chain is built from TRBV11-1 and TRBJ2-3; 10 nucleotides line up with TRBD2. Germline CDR1 reads SGHAT; CDR2 reads FQDESV (reference sequence). This CDR3 spans 15 amino acids. The ends lost 5 bases at V and 2 bases at J; junction bases unmatched: 4.

This clonotype has just a few counts. The chain employs TRBV13 and TRBJ2-7; 9 bases align to TRBD1. The CDR3 extends over 16 amino acids. J was trimmed by 6 bases and V by 2 bases; bases with no gene match: 11. Germline V gene lookup returns CDR1 PRHDT and CDR2 FYEKMQ (reference sequence). The CDR3 DNA reads TGTGCCAGCAGCTTAATTGGGGGACAGGGAAGTCGCGAGCAGTACTTC. Amino acid sequence: CASSLIGGQGSREQYF.

The CDR3 is CSARDRGSGADTQYF. For the CDR3, the DNA is TGCAGTGCTAGAGACAGGGGTTCGGGGGCAGATACGCAGTATTTT. The V gene is TRBV20-1, the J gene TRBJ2-3; the D call may be TRBD1 or TRBD2 (6 bases each). Trimming left V 0 bases short and J 4 bases short, with 14 bases between. Germline values: CDR1 DFQATT, CDR2 SNEGSKA (reference sequence). This CDR3 contains 15 residues.

V and J are TRBV3-1 and TRBJ2-4, with 8 bases fitting TRBD1. Germline V gives CDR1 LGHDT, CDR2 YNNKEL (reference sequence). The CDR3 length is 17 residues. V lost 4 bases to trimming and J lost 1 base; unmatched junction nucleotides: 9. In DNA, the CDR3 is TGTGCCAGCAGCCCCTCTTGGACAGGGCTGGCCAAAAACATTCAGTACTTC. Its translation: CASSPSWTGLAKNIQYF.

This chain connects TRBV7-8 to TRBJ2-1; 11 bases are shared with TRBD2. The V segment lost 2 bases and the J segment 7 bases; nucleotides outside the gene matches: 4. This CDR3 spans 15 amino acids. Looked up from germline, CDR1 is SGHVS and CDR2 is FQNEAQ. CDR3 amino acids: CASSLTGTSGNEQFF. The CDR3 nucleotides are TGTGCCAGCAGCTTAACAGGGACTAGCGGAAATGAGCAGTTCTTC.

The chain uses TRBV24-1 and TRBJ2-3; possible D gene TRBD1, 6 bases. Germline assignment: CDR1 KGHDR and CDR2 SFDVKD. The CDR3 totals 16 residues. V lost 4 bases to trimming and J lost 0 bases, with 13 bases between them. The CDR3 loop reads CATSDVDSRSTDTQYF. The DNA for the CDR3 is TGTGCCACCAGTGACGTGGACAGTCGTAGCACAGATACGCAGTATTTT.

This chain uses TRBV6-4 with TRBJ2-3, with D possibly matching TRBD1 (6 bases). The germline V and J ends were trimmed by 3 bases and 4 bases, with 11 bases remaining between them. Germline V CDR1 and CDR2: MRHNA, SNTAGT. CDR3 size: 14 residues. CDR3 in amino acids: CASSEGSGADTQYF. The CDR3 bases are TGTGCCAGCAGTGAAGGGTCAGGGGCAGATACGCAGTATTTT.

The chain is built from TRBV11-1 and TRBJ1-1, with 7 bases matching TRBD1. The CDR3 is made up of 16 amino acids. The V gene's germline CDR1 is SGHAT and CDR2 FQDESV (reference sequence). V shed 2 bases, J shed 3 bases, and the junction held 9 bases outside the gene matches. CDR3 nucleotide sequence: TGTGCCAGCAGCTTATTCGGGACAGAAAATTACACTGAAGCTTTCTTT. Translation: CASSLFGTENYTEAFF.

J is TRBJ1-2 and V is TRBV11-2, with a weak D call TRBD1 (5 bases). Trimming removed 4 bases from V and 2 bases from J, with 17 bases in between. The CDR3 is made up of 16 amino acids. Germline V gives CDR1 SGHAT, CDR2 FQNNGV. The CDR3 spells CASSSALGGGNYGYTF. The CDR3, as DNA: TGTGCCAGCAGCTCGGCCCTCGGGGGGGGAAACTATGGCTACACCTTC. The variable domain in full, with the rest retrieved from reference TRBV11-2 and TRBJ1-2, is EAGVAQSPRYKIIEKRQSVAFWCNPISGHATLYWYQQILGQGPKLLIQFQNNGVVDDSQLPKDRFSAERLKGVDSTLKIQPAKLEDSAVYLCASSSALGGGNYGYTFGSGTRLTVV.

A few counts support this clonotype. The chain joins TRBV7-6 to TRBJ2-7; 8 nucleotides align to TRBD2. After removal of 3 bases from V and 2 bases from J, the junction contained 3 bases not matched to a gene. CDR3 length: 14 residues. Germline V gives CDR1 SGHVS, CDR2 FNYEAQ. The chain's CDR3 is CASSFRRGAYEQYF. CDR3 nucleotide sequence: TGTGCCAGCAGCTTTCGGCGGGGGGCCTACGAGCAGTACTTC.

The V and J genes are TRBV24-1 and TRBJ1-2; 7 positions match TRBD1. The V segment lost 2 bases and the J segment 4 bases; nucleotides outside the gene matches: 3. CDR1 and CDR2 (germline): KGHDR, SFDVKD. CDR3 size: 14 residues. This CDR3 is CATSDSGTAYGYTF. CDR3 in DNA: TGTGCCACCAGTGATTCCGGGACAGCCTATGGCTACACCTTC.

The CDR3 loop is CASSPPPPEFTDTQYF. CDR3 nucleotide sequence: TGTGCCAGCTCACCACCGCCGCCAGAATTCACAGATACGCAGTATTTT. The chain joins TRBV18 to TRBJ2-3; D not certain. V shed 0 bases and J shed 2 bases, with 12 bases lying between them. CDR1 and CDR2 from the germline V gene are KGHSH and LQKENI. The CDR3 runs to 16 residues.

The chain couples TRBV28 to TRBJ1-4; the D is unclear. The V gene's germline CDR1 is MDHEN and CDR2 SYDVKM. The CDR3 runs to 14 residues. The germline V and J ends were trimmed by 6 bases and 8 bases, with 16 bases remaining between them. The CDR3 bases are TGTGCCAGCAGATATCTCCGGGAAGGAGAAAAACTGTTTTTT. It translates to CASRYLREGEKLFF.

The chain links TRBV7-2 to TRBJ2-7, with TRBD1 matching over 11 bases. V lost 7 bases, J lost 1 base, and 6 bases stayed unmatched. This CDR3 is built from 15 residues. Germline lookup yields CDR1 SGHTA and CDR2 FQGNSA. The CDR3 DNA reads as TGTGCCAGCACCGACGGACAGGGGGCTTCCTACGAGCAGTACTTC. Translation: CASTDGQGASYEQYF. The variable domain in full, completed from reference TRBV7-2 and TRBJ2-7, reads GAGVSQSPSNKVTEKGKDVELRCDPISGHTALYWYRQSLGQGLEFLIYFQGNSAPDKSGLPSDRFSAERTGGSVSTLTIQRTQQEDSAVYLCASTDGQGASYEQYFGPGTRLTVT.

The J gene is TRBJ2-5, the V gene TRBV15, with a possible D match to TRBD2 (7 bases). The V gene's germline CDR1 is LNHNV and CDR2 YYDKDF (reference sequence). The CDR3 spans 15 residues. Trimming removed 1 base at V and 1 base at J, with 10 bases between. The CDR3: CATSRVRGAQETQYF. For the CDR3, the DNA is TGTGCCACCAGCAGAGTTCGGGGGGCCCAAGAGACCCAGTACTTC.

This clonotype is a singleton in its sample. The chain employs TRBV9 and TRBJ2-1; 10 bases agree with TRBD1. This CDR3 is built from 15 residues. CDR1 and CDR2 (germline): SGDLS, YYNGEE. The ends lost 0 bases at V and 5 bases at J; junction bases unmatched: 2. The DNA for the CDR3 is TGTGCCAGCAGCGTAGGGGACAGGGGCGACAATGAGCAGTTCTTC. Its translation: CASSVGDRGDNEQFF.

Note on this clonotype: A junction boundary mismatches the germline segment, possibly from a read error. The chain combines TRBV12-3 or TRBV12-4 with TRBJ2-7, with TRBD2 as a possible D gene (6 bases). This CDR3 comprises 14 residues. CDR3 nucleotides: TGTGCCAGCAGTCTAGCGCCGACCAACTGGGAGCAGTACTTC. Translation gives CASSLAPTNWEQYF.